These 29 T cell receptor beta chains share one sample of origin, sequenced in a study of naive and memory T cell subsets. Study-wide findings and caveats: Especially in CD8 cells, naive repertoires contained a few larger clonotypes, possibly CD45RA-re-expressing memory cells.

These receptors have no identified antigens. The beta constant-region primer was an equimolar mix of two oligonucleotides covering TRBC1 and TRBC2. Ligated cDNA was amplified by four rounds of PCR with nested alpha and beta constant-region primers and SP2. TCRdb re-called the UMI-ligation and nested PCR reads with MiXCR, one entry per CDR3 protein. Among over 110,000 distinct CDR3 sequences listed, approximately 21% were seen once. What was sequenced was naive CD8+ T cells from blood. The receptor set was obtained from a human donor in good health.

The CDR3 DNA reads TGTGCCAGCAGCCACGGACTAGCGGTAACCTCTGGAGGGAATGAGCAGTTCTTC. This gives the protein CASSHGLAVTSGGNEQFF. The V gene is TRBV4-2, the J gene TRBJ2-1, with 10 bases lining up with TRBD2. This CDR3 has 18 residues. V shed 3 bases and J 7 bases; nucleotides not matched to a gene: 15. Germline V gene lookup returns CDR1 LGHNA and CDR2 YNFKEQ.

This clonotype has ten or more counts. This chain links TRBV28 with TRBJ2-1; TRBD2 aligns across 7 bases. The germline V gene has CDR1 MDHEN and CDR2 SYDVKM. This CDR3 has 14 amino acids. J lost 7 bases, V lost 10 bases, and 13 bases had no gene match. In DNA, the CDR3 is TGTGCCATCGCCCCTAGCGGACAAGGGAATGAGCAGTTCTTC. It specifies CAIAPSGQGNEQFF.

This chain uses TRBV15 with TRBJ2-1; D is uncertain. Germline V gene data show CDR1 as LNHNV and CDR2 as YYDKDF (reference sequence). V was trimmed by 8 bases and J by 10 bases, leaving 21 bases between them. The length of the CDR3 is 14 residues. CDR3 DNA sequence: TGTGCCACCGCTTCCGGGTCGAACGGGCGGGAGCAGTTCTTC. This gives the protein CATASGSNGREQFF.

The chain carries TRBV5-1 and TRBJ2-7; D not certain. V shed 3 bases and J shed 5 bases, with 6 bases lying between them. From germline, CDR1 is SGHRS and CDR2 YFSETQ. CDR3 length: 11 residues. CDR3 DNA: TGCGCCAGCAGCTCCGGGCACGAGCAGTACTTC. Residues: CASSSGHEQYF.

This clonotype was observed a handful of times. The J gene is TRBJ2-7, the V gene TRBV10-2; 8 positions agree with TRBD1. The CDR3 loop spans 16 amino acids. With 0 bases clipped from V and 6 bases from J, the junction kept 10 bases outside the gene matches. Germline-derived CDR1 and CDR2 are WSHSY and SAAADI. Here the CDR3 reads CASSESPRTGWGEQYF. Written as DNA, the CDR3 is TGCGCCAGCAGTGAGTCGCCAAGGACAGGGTGGGGCGAGCAGTACTTC.

This clonotype was detected many times. The chain combines TRBV4-3 with TRBJ2-7, with 9 bases aligning to TRBD2. The CDR3 extends over 15 amino acids. Germline V gene sequence: CDR1 LGHNA, CDR2 YSLEER. V lost 1 base to trimming and J lost 6 bases; unmatched junction nucleotides: 7. CDR3 DNA sequence: TGCGCCAGCAGCCAAGGGCGCGGGAGGGTAGGCGAGCAGTACTTC. Translation gives CASSQGRGRVGEQYF.

This clonotype was counted a few times. This sequence joins TRBV28 and TRBJ2-5; either TRBD1 or TRBD2 may supply D (5 bases each). The CDR3 runs to 15 residues. V shed 4 bases and J shed 4 bases, with 16 bases lying between them. Germline V lookup: CDR1 MDHEN, CDR2 SYDVKM. The CDR3 sequence is CASSWVMRGRETQYF. The CDR3 nucleotides are TGTGCCAGCAGTTGGGTTATGAGGGGCCGAGAGACCCAGTACTTC.

Only a few counts were recorded for this clonotype. The rearrangement uses TRBV19 and TRBJ2-3; D is ambiguous. Trimming left V 0 bases short and J 2 bases short, with 9 bases between. The germline gives CDR1 LNHDA, CDR2 SQIVND (reference sequence). The CDR3 sequence is 15 residues long. The CDR3 spells CASSIEGSTTDTQYF. In nucleotides, the CDR3 is TGTGCCAGTAGTATAGAGGGCAGCACCACAGATACGCAGTATTTT.

The V and J genes are TRBV5-5 and TRBJ2-7, with D unclear. The germline V and J ends were trimmed by 7 bases and 4 bases, with 15 bases remaining between them. The germline V gene encodes CDR1 SGHKS and CDR2 YYEKEE (reference sequence). This CDR3 is 13 amino acids long. DNA of the CDR3: TGTGCCAGCGAAGCAGGTCTCGGATACGAGCAGTACTTC. Its translation is CASEAGLGYEQYF.

This clonotype was counted once. The rearrangement uses TRBV10-3 and TRBJ2-3, with a tentative D call TRBD2 (5 bases). The CDR3 contains 13 residues. Germline loops: CDR1 ENHRY, CDR2 SYGVKD. The V gene lost 7 bases and the J gene lost 0 bases, with 8 bases spanning the gap. The DNA for the CDR3 is TGTGCCATCAACGGGAAAAGCACAGATACGCAGTATTTT. Translation: CAINGKSTDTQYF.

This clonotype has ten or more counts. The chain recombines TRBV29-1 with TRBJ2-1; the D gene could be TRBD1 or TRBD2 (5 bases each). V lost 0 bases and J lost 7, with 13 bases in between. The CDR3 loop spans 14 amino acids. The V gene's germline CDR1 is SQVTM and CDR2 ANQGSEA. The DNA of the CDR3 is TGCAGCGTTGAAGAAGGGGCCCTAGCTAATGAGCAGTTCTTC. Translated, it gives CSVEEGALANEQFF.

This clonotype has more than one count but fewer than ten. V and J are TRBV20-1 and TRBJ2-7; no definite D call. The length of the CDR3 is 13 residues. From germline, CDR1 is DFQATT and CDR2 SNEGSKA (reference sequence). Trimming removed 0 bases at V and 3 bases at J, with 9 bases between. The chain's CDR3 is CSARDPGFYEQYF. The CDR3 coding sequence is TGCAGTGCTAGAGATCCAGGCTTCTACGAGCAGTACTTC.

CDR3 bases: TGTGCCAGCAGCTTAGGGCGGGAGGGCCGTATAGAGCAGTTCTTC. Translated, it gives CASSLGREGRIEQFF. The chain has TRBV7-6 and TRBJ2-1; 9 bases line up with TRBD2. The CDR3 loop spans 15 amino acids. V trimming: 1 base; J trimming: 10 bases; junction bases outside the gene matches: 8. The germline CDR1 and CDR2 sequences are SGHVS and FNYEAQ.

This clonotype was observed a few times. The chain couples TRBV12-3 or TRBV12-4 to TRBJ1-1; perhaps TRBD1 as D (6 bases). CDR3 size: 14 residues. V gave up 9 bases and J gave up 7 bases, with 21 bases separating them. This CDR3 is CASYNWDNLFEAFF. For the CDR3, the DNA is TGTGCCAGTTACAACTGGGACAATCTGTTTGAAGCTTTCTTT.

This clonotype was detected only a few times. The V call is TRBV28, the J call TRBJ2-2, with TRBD2 as a possible D gene (6 bases). Trimming removed 5 bases at V and 0 bases at J, with 13 bases between. In germline, CDR1 is MDHEN, CDR2 SYDVKM. CDR3 size: 16 residues. CDR3 amino acids: CASSPSGGPNTGELFF. The CDR3 DNA is TGTGCCAGCAGTCCTTCCGGAGGGCCGAACACCGGGGAGCTGTTTTTT.

The gene calls are TRBV4-1 and TRBJ2-7; a weak D match, TRBD2 (5 bases). Looked up from germline, CDR1 is MGHRA and CDR2 is YSYEKL. V dropped 1 base and J dropped 0 bases, with 13 bases sitting between them. This CDR3 has 16 amino acids. Written as DNA, the CDR3 is TGCGCCAGCAGCCAAGTAAGCGGCTCCCGCTCCTACGAGCAGTACTTC. Amino acids: CASSQVSGSRSYEQYF.

The chain employs TRBV7-9 and TRBJ1-2; D unclear. The germline CDR1 and CDR2 sequences are SEHNR and FQNEAQ (reference sequence). The CDR3 sequence is 12 residues long. V was clipped by 5 bases and J by 5 bases, with 9 bases between them. CDR3 protein: CASSLKSYGYTF. DNA for the CDR3: TGTGCCAGCAGCCTTAAATCGTATGGCTACACCTTC.

The J gene is TRBJ2-2, the V gene TRBV12-3 or TRBV12-4, with D possibly called TRBD1 or TRBD2 (5 bases each). CDR3 length: 14 amino acids. V lost 4 bases and J lost 6, with 12 bases in between. CDR3 residues: CASSSGTSPGELFF. CDR3 sequence (DNA): TGTGCCAGCAGTTCGGGGACCTCTCCCGGGGAGCTGTTTTTT.

This clonotype was picked up many times. The chain links TRBV12-3 or TRBV12-4 to TRBJ1-1; D might be TRBD1 (5 bases). Trimming shortened V by 4 bases and J by 0 bases, and 12 bases separated the two germline ends. The CDR3 is 15 residues long. CDR3 nucleotide sequence: TGTGCCAGCAGTTCCTACAGGTTTATGAACACTGAAGCTTTCTTT. Encoded protein: CASSSYRFMNTEAFF.

The chain carries TRBV27 and TRBJ2-1, with D perhaps TRBD2 (6 bases). Trimming took off 4 bases at V and 4 bases at J, with 14 bases between the two ends. The CDR3 extends over 15 amino acids. Germline loops: CDR1 MNHEY, CDR2 SMNVEV (reference sequence). The CDR3 spells CASSSGLAIYNEQFF. The DNA of the CDR3 is TGTGCCAGCAGTTCGGGACTCGCGATATACAATGAGCAGTTCTTC.

The rearrangement joins TRBV12-3 or TRBV12-4 to TRBJ2-1, with a weak D call TRBD2 (6 bases). This CDR3 region has 13 residues. The ends were cut back, 7 bases at V and 4 bases at J, with 11 bases in the middle. Here the CDR3 DNA reads TGTGCCAGCATTAGGGCGGGATACAATGAGCAGTTCTTC. This sequence encodes CASIRAGYNEQFF.

This clonotype was seen only a few times. This rearrangement joins TRBV19 to TRBJ2-1; 8 bases align to TRBD2. CDR1 is LNHDA, CDR2 SQIVND, per germline (reference sequence). V shed 2 bases, J shed 7 bases, and the junction held 7 bases outside the gene matches. The CDR3 totals 15 residues. The CDR3 here is CASSIWGGRRNEQFF. The DNA of the CDR3 is TGTGCCAGTAGTATATGGGGCGGGAGGAGGAATGAGCAGTTCTTC.

This sequence joins TRBV25-1 and TRBJ2-4, with D possibly TRBD2 on 6 matching bases. The CDR3 is made up of 16 amino acids. From germline, CDR1 is MGHDK and CDR2 SYGVNS. V lost 6 bases and J 0 bases, leaving 15 bases between the germline ends. The CDR3 coding sequence is TGTGCCAGCAGCGAAGGAGGGATGGGAGCCAAAAACATTCAGTACTTC. This gives the protein CASSEGGMGAKNIQYF.

This clonotype has a handful of counts. The rearrangement joins TRBV14 to TRBJ2-1; D not certain. The CDR3 has 12 residues. The V and J ends lost 2 bases and 9 bases respectively, with 8 bases between them. From germline, CDR1 is SGHDN and CDR2 FVKESK. The CDR3 loop is CASSQSHFEQFF. CDR3 DNA sequence: TGTGCCAGCAGCCAATCTCATTTTGAGCAGTTCTTC.

This chain uses TRBV18 with TRBJ2-1; a possible D gene is TRBD2 (6 bases). Trimming took off 4 bases at V and 6 bases at J, with 16 bases between the two ends. The CDR3 runs to 15 residues. Germline V gene data show CDR1 as KGHSH and CDR2 as LQKENI. This chain's CDR3 is CASSRTTLDINEQFF. CDR3 in DNA: TGTGCCAGCTCACGGACTACTCTTGACATCAATGAGCAGTTCTTC.

This clonotype has a count of ten or more. This chain links TRBV9 with TRBJ2-1, with D perhaps TRBD1 or TRBD2 (5 bases each). V was pared by 4 bases and J by 3 bases, with 14 bases between. Germline assignment: CDR1 SGDLS and CDR2 YYNGEE. CDR3 size: 15 residues. The CDR3 loop reads CASSIGVGDYNEQFF. CDR3 coding DNA: TGTGCCAGCAGCATAGGAGTGGGGGACTACAATGAGCAGTTCTTC.

CDR3 sequence (DNA): TGTGCCAGCAGCTACACAGGGGGGAACTCCTACGAGCAGTACTTC. It translates to CASSYTGGNSYEQYF. The V and J genes are TRBV13 and TRBJ2-7, with 8 nucleotides matching TRBD1. This CDR3 comprises 15 residues. In germline, CDR1 is PRHDT, CDR2 FYEKMQ (reference sequence). V was pared by 4 bases and J by 0 bases, with 5 bases of the junction left unmatched.

This clonotype showed up just a few times. This chain connects TRBV28 to TRBJ2-1, with TRBD2 as a possible D gene (7 bases). Germline loops: CDR1 MDHEN, CDR2 SYDVKM. Between the trimmed V and J ends, which lost 3 bases and 7 bases, there was a span of 25 bases. This CDR3 has 18 residues. CDR3 sequence (DNA): TGTGCCAGCAGTTTTCCGGCTAGCGGAGGGGGTGAGATGAATGAGCAGTTCTTC. It specifies CASSFPASGGGEMNEQFF.

The genes are TRBV30 and TRBJ2-1; D is unclear. The CDR3 totals 14 residues. Germline values: CDR1 GTSNPN, CDR2 SVGIG (reference sequence). The ends were cut back, 4 bases at V and 2 bases at J, with 12 bases in the middle. In DNA, the CDR3 is TGTGCCTGGACGGTCGAAGCTCCCTACAATGAGCAGTTCTTC. This codes for CAWTVEAPYNEQFF. The full variable domain, rest sourced from reference TRBV30 and TRBJ2-1, is SQTIHQWPATLVQPVGSPLSLECTVEGTSNPNLYWYRQAAGRGLQLLFYSVGIGQISSEVPQNLSASRPQDRQFILSSKKLLLSDSGFYLCAWTVEAPYNEQFFGPGTRLTVL.